A single TCR beta chain is shown here with its context. Its target antigen remains unknown. No qualities accompany the bases; no much larger clone lies one base away. From cysteine to phenylalanine, the CDR3 is 14 amino acids long. Left in the record is the CDR3 DNA by itself, 42 bases read in frame from the first base. V drops 2 bases and J drops 7 bases, leaving 15 bases in between. In the germline V gene (reference sequence), CDR1 corresponds to SEHNR and CDR2 to FQNEAQ. The data originate from a study of cytomegalovirus exposure and HLA in healthy donors (TCRdb year 2017). With respect to the entire study: In an earlier analysis of around 540 of the donors, 276 Gb of sequence data and about 110 million unique TCR beta sequences from roughly 190 million T cells were reported. Roughly 300 gigabases of sequencing data and 70 million to 95 million unique TCR sequences made up an early release that covered fewer than 650 HLA-typed donors. The genetic ancestry cluster associated with self-reported Caucasian donors included 81% of the approximately 400 genotyped donors. The study was designed to test whether signatures of past pathogen exposure could be identified by cataloging public T cell receptors. The study profiled the T cell repertoires of some 610 subjects by immunosequencing and related them to cytomegalovirus serostatus. A separate validation cohort of roughly 130 different subjects was used in addition to the roughly 700-subject first cohort. The study combined high-throughput TCR immunosequencing, statistical association of individual TCRs with disease status, and machine learning to predict cytomegalovirus infection status. A later analysis re-examined previously published TCR beta repertoires from several hundred donors and added high-resolution HLA genotyping to investigate patterns of TCR occurrence. In the later analysis, no new phenotypic data were used to find candidate immune exposures; instead, reliance was placed on TCR beta sequences and their occurrence across donors. An earlier analysis of some 500 of the donors used high-throughput TCR beta sequencing to judge whether each TCR beta V gene segment behaved as functional or pseudogenic. Donor age, sex, ethnicity and CMV serostatus were compiled alongside the repertoire data. Genome-wide SNP genotypes for about 60% of the roughly 700 donors were used in a later genetic analysis, which treated that subset as a discovery cohort. All discovery cohort repertoires had been generated on a single sequencing platform. HLA typing included class I and class II loci at four-digit resolution. The number of donors typed differed by locus, with roughly 620-640 for A, B, C, DRB1 and DQB1, around 500 for DQA1, 606 for DPA1, and around 460 for DPB1. Because of strong linkage in the cohort, four or five DR-DQ haplotypes were treated as single units for association and clustering. On average, over 200,000 unique TCR beta nucleotide sequences were sequenced per donor among fewer than 500 genotyped donors of the cohort, with 15% to 20% of those sequences being non-productive. The investigation overall reported the following: Correlated functional status among segregating V segments might be attributable to linkage disequilibrium, but an unknown experimental factor could not be ruled out. A later analysis associated around 16,000 TCR beta sequences with specific HLA alleles at a false discovery rate of 0.05. According to a later analysis, parvovirus B19, influenza, CMV and Epstein-Barr virus appeared linked to several top co-occurrence clusters. A further reported finding was that TCR beta sequences accurately predicted the HLA-A and HLA-B alleles for most subjects in the first cohort. Strong co-occurrence of HLA alleles, especially DR and DQ, made assigning TCR associations to individual alleles difficult. In this cohort, only TCR beta chains were sequenced, and detectable features were limited by the absence of alpha or paired-chain data. Most CMV-associated TCR beta chains appeared to be HLA-restricted in a later analysis, and the HLA associations seemed to be driven largely by CMV exposure. Because counts were too low, seventeen rarely observed V segments, including chromosome 9 orphons, were excluded from the earlier analysis of a few hundred of the donors. Compared with the roughly 600-donor mean, donors in an Asian-associated ancestry cluster had fewer N-insertions in productive TCRs, according to a later genetic analysis. The authors suggested that the approach could potentially be generalized to other disease states and immunological phenotypes. Most TCR sequences were observed very rarely across donors, whereas some public TCRs were present in many individuals. Some IMGT-functional V segments, including TRBV6-2 and TRBV6-3, could not be told apart with the 87-base-pair reads, so those segments were excluded. A total of 150 or so TCR beta chains were listed by the study as associated with cytomegalovirus. A cluster of highly shared sequence variants was judged likely to represent a technical artifact of the sequencing pipeline. An association between a missense DCLRE1C variant and V-gene and J-gene trimming of TCR beta chains was found in a later genetic analysis and replicated in an independent cohort. According to a later analysis, TCR association rates differed among HLA loci, with DRB1 alleles showing the most associated TCRs and HLA-C alleles showing the fewest. In a later analysis, HLA-associated TCR beta chains were found to be more clonally expanded and to have lower generation probabilities than equally common non-associated chains. Because HLA typing was unavailable for some donors at each locus, only the typed subset was used in association tests. Three of the identified cytomegalovirus-associated TCR beta chains were confirmed in vitro to be specific for cytomegalovirus antigens. Presence/absence analyses assumed roughly uniform sequencing depth across donors, an assumption that may not hold. Cytomegalovirus status was reported to be diagnosed by the classifier with high specificity and sensitivity in both the original and validation cohorts. The only immune exposure information available for the cohort was CMV serostatus. Broadly in line with IMGT annotations, most TCR beta V segments showed up in productive rearrangements about 87% or about 30% of the time in an earlier analysis of several hundred of the donors.

In total, approximately 690 healthy bone marrow donors made up the cohort. At the time of sampling, every cohort member was nominally healthy, though immune exposures that went unrecorded were likely present. The donor tested CMV seropositive and was one of the 289 seropositive cohort members. Each donor provided a peripheral blood sample, and peripheral blood mononuclear cells were used for TCR beta sequencing. Genomic DNA was extracted from the blood cell samples with the Qiagen DNeasy Blood Extraction Kit. The library was built by means of the immunoSEQ multiplex PCR assay. A mixture of 60 forward primers for TCR Vbeta segments and 13 reverse primers for TCR Jbeta segments was used in the multiplex PCR. The CDR3 region of rearranged TCR beta genes was amplified from genomic DNA by a multiplex PCR assay. The Illumina HiSeq System was used to sequence the amplified TCR beta libraries as 87-base-pair reads. Turning to the authors' computational methods: In a later analysis, some 80 million unique TCR beta chains were counted across the 500 to 850 repertoires, and about 10 million of these chains were shared by at least two donors. Raw reads were error-corrected and collapsed into unique sequences by a nearest-neighbor algorithm in which closely related sequences were merged to remove PCR and sequencing errors. Alignment of CDR3 sequences to IMGT reference sequences was used to assign V, D and J gene segments. For a sequence to be retained, a match of at least six nucleotides to both a V gene segment and a J gene segment was required. Rearrangements were classified as productive when the CDR3 lacked stop codons and remained in frame with V and J, and all other rearrangements were classified as non-productive. Following IMGT convention, CDR3 was defined as the stretch from the second conserved V-encoded cysteine up to the conserved J-encoded phenylalanine. In an earlier analysis of around 540 of the donors, sequences lacking an unambiguous match to a single V gene segment were excluded. An earlier analysis of a few hundred of the donors called V segments functional above 56.7% productive rearrangements and segregating when the between-donor standard deviation exceeded 5%. A statistical classification framework was developed to diagnose cytomegalovirus status using the catalog of TCR beta chain sequences. A later analysis assigned V and J genes by comparing TCR nucleotide sequences with IMGT/GENE-DB human TR gene sequences. A later analysis assigned CDR3 sequences and most-parsimonious VDJ recombination scenarios with the TCRdist pipeline. A later analysis defined each TCR beta chain by its CDR3 amino acid sequence plus V-gene family, and excluded reads lacking a unique V-gene family. A later analysis removed several hundred highly shared, low-generation-probability nucleotide sequences to deal with suspected cross-contamination and a sequencing artifact. A later analysis calculated a clonal expansion index for each public chain from normalized within-repertoire ranks of inferred template counts. In a later analysis, generation probabilities were computed using a VDJ recombination model fitted to out-of-frame rearrangements, and the results were checked against IGoR. In a later analysis, TCR-TCR, TCR-HLA and TCR-CMV co-occurrence was scored with hypergeometric tests, and a repertoire-size bias correction was applied to TCR pairs. In a later analysis, false discovery rates were estimated by permuting HLA or CMV assignments 20 times. In a later analysis, co-occurring TCRs were grouped using DBSCAN, and TCRdist sequence similarity was added for clustering within HLA-allele-positive subsets. For co-occurrence clustering, repertoires with fewer than 30,000 or more than 120,000 public chains were excluded, along with about five repertoires with anomalous nucleotide sharing. The source is immuneACCESS, and TCRdb retained only in-frame sequences with V and J called. Part of the clones is not carried over; for the studies checked, unresolved V genes explain less than half of this, and the remainder is unexplained. V, J and clone size are taken as reported in that table, and D and trimming were inferred from the DNA itself. The sample profile shows about 190,000 clones; roughly 80% of them were found once. The ten biggest clones cover approximately 2.9% of the sample.

The TCR comes from a woman aged 50 to 60 in good health and CMV-seropositive. The rearrangement combines TRBV7-9 with TRBJ2-7; the D segment could be TRBD1, given 6 matching bases. The specimen sequenced was PBMCs. The DNA is as follows: TGTGCCAGCAGCTTATCTGGGGACAACCAAGAGCAGTACTTC. This encodes CASSLSGDNQEQYF.